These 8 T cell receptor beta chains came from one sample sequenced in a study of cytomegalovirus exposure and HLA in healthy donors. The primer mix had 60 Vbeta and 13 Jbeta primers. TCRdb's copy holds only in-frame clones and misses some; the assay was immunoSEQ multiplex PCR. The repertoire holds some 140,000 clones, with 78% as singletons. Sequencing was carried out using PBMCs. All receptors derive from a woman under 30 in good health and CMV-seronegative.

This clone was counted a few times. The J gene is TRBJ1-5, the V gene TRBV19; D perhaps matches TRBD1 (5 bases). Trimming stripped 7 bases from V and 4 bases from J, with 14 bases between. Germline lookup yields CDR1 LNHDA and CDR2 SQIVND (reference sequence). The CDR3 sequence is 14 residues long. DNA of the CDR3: TGTGCCAGTACTCCGACAGCGATTAATCAGCCCCAGCATTTT. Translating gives CASTPTAINQPQHF.

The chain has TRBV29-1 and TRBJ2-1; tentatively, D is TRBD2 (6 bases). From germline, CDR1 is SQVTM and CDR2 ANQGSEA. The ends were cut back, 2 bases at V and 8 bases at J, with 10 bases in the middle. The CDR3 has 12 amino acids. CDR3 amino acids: CSVETGEDEQFF. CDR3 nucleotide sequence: TGCAGCGTTGAAACGGGAGAGGATGAGCAGTTCTTC.

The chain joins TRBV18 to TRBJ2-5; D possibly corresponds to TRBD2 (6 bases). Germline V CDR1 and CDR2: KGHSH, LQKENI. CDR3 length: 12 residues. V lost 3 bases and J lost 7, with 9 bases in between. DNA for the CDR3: TGTGCCAGCTCACCCGGGAGCGGGACCCAGTACTTC. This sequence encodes CASSPGSGTQYF. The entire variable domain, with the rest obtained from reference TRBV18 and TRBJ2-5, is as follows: NAGVMQNPRHLVRRRGQEARLRCSPMKGHSHVYWYRQLPEEGLKFMVYLQKENIIDESGMPKERFSAEFPKEGPSILRIQQVVRGDSAAYFCASSPGSGTQYFGPGTRLLVL.

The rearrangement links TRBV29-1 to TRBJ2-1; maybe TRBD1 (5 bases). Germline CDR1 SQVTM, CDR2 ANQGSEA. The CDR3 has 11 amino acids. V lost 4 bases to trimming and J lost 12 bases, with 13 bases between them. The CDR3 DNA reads TGCAGCGTTGCTCCCAAAGGGGCGCAGTTCTTC. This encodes CSVAPKGAQFF.

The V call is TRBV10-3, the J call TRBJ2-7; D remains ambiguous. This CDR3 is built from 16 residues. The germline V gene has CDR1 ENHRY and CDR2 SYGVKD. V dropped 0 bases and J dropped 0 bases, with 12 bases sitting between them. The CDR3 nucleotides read TGTGCCATCAGTGAGTCCCCCGCTAGGAGCTCCTACGAGCAGTACTTC. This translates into CAISESPARSSYEQYF.

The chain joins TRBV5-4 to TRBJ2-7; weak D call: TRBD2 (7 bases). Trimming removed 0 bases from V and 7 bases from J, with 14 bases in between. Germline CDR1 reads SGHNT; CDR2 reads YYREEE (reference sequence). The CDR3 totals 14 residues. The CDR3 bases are TGTGCCAGCAGCTTGGTAGGGGGGGCTGAAGAGCAGTACTTC. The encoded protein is CASSLVGGAEEQYF. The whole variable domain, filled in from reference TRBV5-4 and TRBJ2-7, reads ETGVTQSPTHLIKTRGQQVTLRCSSQSGHNTVSWYQQALGQGPQFIFQYYREEENGRGNFPPRFSGLQFPNYSSELNVNALELDDSALYLCASSLVGGAEEQYFGPGTRLTVT.

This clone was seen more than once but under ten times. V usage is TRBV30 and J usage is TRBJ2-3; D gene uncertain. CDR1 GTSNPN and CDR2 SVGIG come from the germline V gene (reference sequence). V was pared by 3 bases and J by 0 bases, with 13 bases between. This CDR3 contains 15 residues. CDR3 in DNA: TGTGCCTGGAGGCCCGAACCGGGTAGCACAGATACGCAGTATTTT. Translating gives CAWRPEPGSTDTQYF.

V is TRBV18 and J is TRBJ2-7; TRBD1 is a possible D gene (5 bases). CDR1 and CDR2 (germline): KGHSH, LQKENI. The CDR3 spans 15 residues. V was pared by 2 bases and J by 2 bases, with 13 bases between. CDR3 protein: CASSPKQASTYEQYF. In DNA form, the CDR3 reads TGTGCCAGCTCACCAAAACAGGCCAGCACCTACGAGCAGTACTTC. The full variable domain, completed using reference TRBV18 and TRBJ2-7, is NAGVMQNPRHLVRRRGQEARLRCSPMKGHSHVYWYRQLPEEGLKFMVYLQKENIIDESGMPKERFSAEFPKEGPSILRIQQVVRGDSAAYFCASSPKQASTYEQYFGPGTRLTVT.